These 24 T cell receptor beta chains came from one sample sequenced in a study of a mutant IDH1 vaccine in newly diagnosed glioma. Time point: week 5, during vaccination. Each dose of the vaccine consisted of 300 ug of mutant IDH1 20-mer peptide, with topical imiquimod. Which antigens these TCRs recognize remains unknown. Produced via immunoSEQ multiplex PCR; TCRdb's table is partial and in-frame only. The sample has tens of thousands of clones; roughly 91% are singletons. Sequences were derived from PBMCs, sampled from a glioma patient whose treatment included an IDH1 peptide vaccine. Receptors originate from a woman in her forties or fifties with glioma.

CDR3 nucleotides: TGTGCCAGCAGCCCGACCCGGAGCTCCTACAATGAGCAGTTCTTC. Its translation is CASSPTRSSYNEQFF. This chain joins TRBV28 and TRBJ2-1, with D hard to call. CDR1 and CDR2 from the germline V gene are MDHEN and SYDVKM. Trimming took off 6 bases at V and 0 bases at J, with 12 bases between the two ends. This CDR3 comprises 15 residues. The full variable domain, its missing parts supplied by reference TRBV28 and TRBJ2-1, is DVKVTQSSRYLVKRTGEKVFLECVQDMDHENMFWYRQDPGLGLRLIYFSYDVKMKEKGDIPEGYSVSREKKERFSLILESASTNQTSMYLCASSPTRSSYNEQFFGPGTRLTVL.

Only one count was recorded for this clone. The CDR3 loop reads CSGRGWGQETQYF. CDR3 sequence (DNA): TGCAGCGGGAGGGGATGGGGACAAGAGACCCAGTACTTC. The rearrangement links TRBV29-1 to TRBJ2-5; perhaps TRBD2 as D (6 bases). The germline V and J ends were trimmed by 7 bases and 2 bases, with 14 bases remaining between them. The CDR3 covers 13 residues. From germline, CDR1 is SQVTM and CDR2 ANQGSEA.

The chain is built from TRBV14 and TRBJ2-1, with TRBD2 matching 9 bases. Looked up from germline, CDR1 is SGHDN and CDR2 is FVKESK. The J segment lost 5 bases and the V segment lost 5 bases, leaving 13 bases of the junction unmatched. The CDR3 totals 17 residues. The CDR3 reads CASSTRTSAKGHNEQFF. CDR3 DNA: TGTGCCAGCAGCACGCGGACTAGCGCAAAGGGACACAATGAGCAGTTCTTC.

The J gene is TRBJ2-3, the V gene TRBV10-1; no clear D gene. From germline, CDR1 is WNHNN and CDR2 SYGVQD (reference sequence). This CDR3 comprises 14 residues. Trimming pared 4 bases from V and 1 base from J, leaving 9 bases between. The CDR3 DNA reads as TGCGCCAGCAGTGTAAGGAGAGGCACAGATACGCAGTATTTT. Amino acids: CASSVRRGTDTQYF.

This chain connects TRBV5-1 to TRBJ2-3, with D possibly being TRBD2 (5 bases). CDR1 and CDR2 from the germline V gene are SGHRS and YFSETQ. V dropped 5 bases and J dropped 3 bases, with 13 bases sitting between them. The CDR3 covers 14 residues. The CDR3 nucleotides read TGCGCCAGCAGTTCTATAGCGCTGACAGATACGCAGTATTTT. It codes for CASSSIALTDTQYF.

The chain has TRBV2 and TRBJ1-1; D gene unclear. The V and J ends lost 4 bases and 6 bases respectively, with 15 bases between them. Germline V gives CDR1 SNHLY, CDR2 FYNNEI. This CDR3 spans 14 amino acids. The CDR3 protein is CASSAARGSAEAFF. CDR3 sequence (DNA): TGTGCCAGCAGTGCTGCTCGAGGCTCCGCTGAAGCTTTCTTT.

This clone was recorded only once. This sequence joins TRBV30 and TRBJ1-1; TRBD1 might be the D (5 bases). Germline V gene lookup returns CDR1 GTSNPN and CDR2 SVGIG (reference sequence). The CDR3 runs 15 residues. V lost 0 bases to trimming and J lost 3 bases, with 14 bases between them. CDR3 sequence (DNA): TGTGCCTGGAGTGTACGGGGCAGGAAATACACTGAAGCTTTCTTT. Translating it yields CAWSVRGRKYTEAFF.

This sequence joins TRBV5-6 and TRBJ2-3; possible D gene TRBD2, 5 bases. In germline, CDR1 is SGHDT, CDR2 YYEEEE. V was shortened by 5 bases and J by 4 bases, with 8 bases between the two germline ends. The CDR3 is 12 residues long. CDR3 in DNA: TGTGCCAGCAGTGCCGGGGCAGATACGCAGTATTTT. Protein: CASSAGADTQYF.

The chain uses TRBV5-1 and TRBJ2-3; 8 bases line up with TRBD1. V lost 2 bases, J lost 1 base, and 3 bases stayed unmatched. The CDR3 contains 15 residues. The V gene's germline CDR1 is SGHRS and CDR2 YFSETQ. The CDR3 DNA sequence: TGCGCCAGCAGCTTATCAGGGGGCGGCACAGATACGCAGTATTTT. Protein sequence: CASSLSGGGTDTQYF. Supplemented by reference TRBV5-1 and TRBJ2-3, the full variable domain reads KAGVTQTPRYLIKTRGQQVTLSCSPISGHRSVSWYQQTPGQGLQFLFEYFSETQRNKGNFPGRFSGRQFSNSRSEMNVSTLELGDSALYLCASSLSGGGTDTQYFGPGTRLTVL.

This sequence joins TRBV2 and TRBJ1-1, with D perhaps matching TRBD1 (5 bases). The length of the CDR3 is 10 residues. Between the trimmed V and J ends, which lost 6 bases and 12 bases, there was a span of 11 bases. Germline V gene lookup returns CDR1 SNHLY and CDR2 FYNNEI. The CDR3 DNA reads as TGTGCCAGCAGGGGGAGGGGAACTTTCTTT. It encodes CASRGRGTFF.

This clone was detected once. The CDR3 region has the DNA TGTGCCAGCAGCCCAGGATTATTCTACGAGCAGTACTTC. Protein product: CASSPGLFYEQYF. The genes are TRBV28 and TRBJ2-7; no clear D gene. The ends were cut back, 6 bases at V and 3 bases at J, with 12 bases in the middle. CDR3 size: 13 residues. Germline V gene data show CDR1 as MDHEN and CDR2 as SYDVKM.

This chain uses TRBV6-4 with TRBJ1-1; TRBD1 matches at 7 bases. With 5 bases clipped from V and 5 bases from J, the junction kept 5 bases outside the gene matches. This CDR3 contains 13 residues. CDR1 MRHNA and CDR2 SNTAGT come from the germline V gene. CDR3 in DNA: TGTGCCAGCAGTTCTTGGACAGGAACTGAAGCTTTCTTT. As protein: CASSSWTGTEAFF.

CDR3 loop: CASSSRDEKLFF. CDR3 coding DNA: TGTGCCAGCAGCTCAAGGGATGAAAAACTGTTTTTT. The genes are TRBV5-4 and TRBJ1-4; D is unresolved. Per the germline V gene, CDR1 is SGHNT and CDR2 is YYREEE (reference sequence). Trimming removed 3 bases from V and 6 bases from J, with 6 bases in between. The length of the CDR3 is 12 residues.

The chain carries TRBV27 and TRBJ2-5, with TRBD2 as a possible D gene (7 bases). V shed 2 bases and J shed 4 bases, with 14 bases lying between them. This CDR3 region has 15 residues. Germline-derived CDR1 and CDR2 are MNHEY and SMNVEV (reference sequence). CDR3 sequence: CASSLGGGAGETQYF. The CDR3 DNA is TGTGCCAGCAGTTTAGGAGGGGGGGCAGGAGAGACCCAGTACTTC.

The chain carries TRBV27 and TRBJ2-7; D assignment may be TRBD1 or TRBD2 (5 bases each). V lost 4 bases to trimming and J lost 6 bases, with 10 bases between them. The CDR3 is made up of 12 amino acids. CDR1 and CDR2 from the germline V gene are MNHEY and SMNVEV (reference sequence). CDR3 in amino acids: CASSSRDGEQYF. In nucleotides, the CDR3 is TGTGCCAGCAGTTCCCGGGACGGCGAGCAGTACTTC.

V gene TRBV4-1 combines with J gene TRBJ2-7; the D gene is possibly TRBD1 (5 bases). This CDR3 has 15 amino acids. Germline values: CDR1 MGHRA, CDR2 YSYEKL. With 2 bases removed from V and 2 bases from J, the gap between germline ends came to 13 bases. CDR3 coding DNA: TGCGCCAGCAGCCAATCGACAGACCCAACCTACGAGCAGTACTTC. It encodes CASSQSTDPTYEQYF.

The gene calls are TRBV7-6 and TRBJ2-1, with 7 positions matching TRBD2. The germline V gene has CDR1 SGHVS and CDR2 FNYEAQ. V was pared by 1 base and J by 0 bases, with 12 bases of the junction left unmatched. This CDR3 is built from 19 residues. The CDR3 sequence is CASSLVSLADISSYNEQFF. For the CDR3, the DNA is TGTGCCAGCAGCTTAGTTTCGCTAGCGGACATCAGCTCCTACAATGAGCAGTTCTTC.

CDR3 bases: TGTGCCAGCAGCAAAAAAGGGGTTCCGGGACAGGGAACCTACGAGCAGTACTTC. Translated, it gives CASSKKGVPGQGTYEQYF. The chain combines TRBV21-1 with TRBJ2-5; the tabulated D call, TRBD1, remains unverified against the DNA. The J call is doubtful: the DNA matches TRBJ2-7 better. TRBV21-1 is a pseudogene segment. This CDR3 has 18 amino acids.

The chain carries TRBV10-2 and TRBJ1-3; D is possibly TRBD1 (5 bases). Trimming left V 6 bases short and J 2 bases short, with 11 bases between. The CDR3 is made up of 14 amino acids. Germline CDR1 is WSHSY and CDR2 is SAAADI. In DNA, the CDR3 is TGCGCCAGCAGCTCCGGGGGTACTGGAAACACCATATATTTT. It yields the protein CASSSGGTGNTIYF.

The CDR3 loop reads CASSVDGRDTDTQYF. CDR3 DNA: TGTGCCAGCAGCGTAGACGGCAGGGACACAGATACGCAGTATTTT. J is TRBJ2-3 and V is TRBV9; possibly TRBD1 for D (5 bases). From germline, CDR1 is SGDLS and CDR2 YYNGEE. Trimming left V 0 bases short and J 2 bases short, with 10 bases between. The CDR3 runs to 15 residues. Full variable domain (rest looked up from reference TRBV9 and TRBJ2-3): DSGVTQTPKHLITATGQRVTLRCSPRSGDLSVYWYQQSLDQGLQFLIQYYNGEERAKGNILERFSAQQFPDLHSELNLSSLELGDSALYFCASSVDGRDTDTQYFGPGTRLTVL.

The chain combines TRBV5-1 with TRBJ2-1; a possible D gene is TRBD2 (6 bases). V lost 6 bases and J 0 bases, leaving 10 bases between the germline ends. CDR3 length: 14 residues. Germline values: CDR1 SGHRS, CDR2 YFSETQ. The CDR3 DNA follows: TGCGCCAGCAACCCGGACTACTCCTACAATGAGCAGTTCTTC. Translated, it gives CASNPDYSYNEQFF.

V gene TRBV19 combines with J gene TRBJ1-5, with 10 nucleotides matching TRBD1. CDR3 length: 16 residues. Germline V gene lookup returns CDR1 LNHDA and CDR2 SQIVND (reference sequence). With V trimmed by 5 bases and J by 7 bases, 11 bases remained unmatched. The CDR3, as DNA: TGTGCCAGTAGTCTCCGGGACAGGGGAGGCGGGCAGCCCCAGCATTTT. Residues: CASSLRDRGGGQPQHF.

A note on this clone: The junction departs from the called germline gene at one end, perhaps through a read error. This chain links TRBV6-5 with TRBJ2-7; D perhaps matches TRBD2 (5 bases). This CDR3 comprises 12 residues. CDR1 is MNHEY, CDR2 SVGAGI, per germline. The CDR3 nucleotides are TGTGCCAGCGGAGGAAACTCCTACGAGCAGCACTTC. Translated, it gives CASGGNSYEQHF.

This chain connects TRBV4-2 to TRBJ2-2, with D possibly being TRBD1 (5 bases). The V end lost 4 bases, the J end lost 1 base, and 10 bases lay between the germline ends. This CDR3 is 15 amino acids long. Per the germline V gene, CDR1 is LGHNA and CDR2 is YNFKEQ. The CDR3 loop is CASSLTGENTGELFF. The CDR3 DNA follows: TGTGCCAGCAGCCTAACAGGAGAGAACACCGGGGAGCTGTTTTTT.